This TCR beta chain is from a study of blood T cells in healthy people across ages. Study findings and constraints: Among T cells, TCR beta diversity per million cells dropped roughly linearly as age rose. PBMCs that were unsorted prevented a conclusive naive versus antigen-experienced comparison.

A sample-barcoded 5' primer and a J-beta primer mix were used in a second PCR of roughly 6 to 12 cycles. Each cDNA molecule carried a tag from a template-switch adaptor that contained 12 random nucleotides. TCRdb called the 5' RACE reads again in MiXCR, with one record for every CDR3 protein. The sample shows 850,000 to 1,100,000 distinct CDR3 sequences, under 40% of them seen only once. Trimming cost V 6 bases and J 11 bases; bases outside gene matches: 14. Germline V gene lookup returns CDR1 SNHLY and CDR2 FYNNEI. The CDR3 runs 15 residues. Extraction of total RNA produced a minimum of 5.5 micrograms from each sample. In regard to this clonotype: Its antigen is not identified.

The sequencing sample was made of blood. This clonotype was obtained from a man between 18 and 35 years old in good health. The rearrangement joins TRBV2 to TRBJ2-5; 11 nucleotides align to TRBD2. The CDR3 DNA reads TGTGCCAGCAGCTTGACTAGCGGGACTCACAATGAGCAGTACTTC. It specifies CASSLTSGTHNEQYF.